This entry lists 2 T cell receptor beta chains sequenced from one sample in a study of blood T cell repertoires in COVID-19. Assay used: immunoSEQ multiplex PCR; TCRdb lists only in-frame clones, some missing. Here the sample spans approximately 400,000 clones, roughly 92% being singletons. The sequenced sample was PBMCs or T cells enriched from blood (not recorded which). The receptors here all came from a woman in her forties who had been exposed to COVID-19.

V usage is TRBV4-1 and J usage is TRBJ1-2; the D is unclear. V gave up 1 base and J gave up 8 bases, with 5 bases separating them. This CDR3 is built from 11 residues. CDR1 and CDR2 from the germline V gene are MGHRA and YSYEKL. The CDR3 DNA sequence: TGCGCCAGCAGCCAAGGAGCAGGCTACACCTTC. Encoded protein: CASSQGAGYTF.

The V and J genes are TRBV19 and TRBJ2-1; possibly TRBD2 for D (6 bases). The CDR3 contains 17 residues. Germline-derived CDR1 and CDR2 are LNHDA and SQIVND (reference sequence). Trimming cost V 1 base and J 7 bases, with 20 bases left between them. Written as DNA, the CDR3 is TGTGCCAGTAGTATAGGATGGGAGCGGGCGTTTTGGAATGAGCAGTTCTTC. Its translation is CASSIGWERAFWNEQFF.